This T cell receptor (beta chain) was identified in a study of blood T cells in healthy people across ages. Study results and limitations: Because sorting was not performed, PBMCs prevented conclusive naive versus antigen-experienced comparison.

It was with a sample-barcoded 5' primer and a J-beta primer mix that a second PCR of roughly 7 to 12 cycles was run. TCRdb re-analysed the 5' RACE reads in MiXCR, keeping a single row per CDR3 protein. Altogether about a million distinct CDR3 sequences are present, approximately 49% being singletons, with the ten largest covering roughly 13%. The total RNA that was extracted per sample amounted to at least 5.5 micrograms. Details on this clonotype: Its antigen is still unknown.

Germline V gene data show CDR1 as LGHNA and CDR2 as YNFKEQ. With V trimmed by 0 bases and J by 6 bases, 4 bases remained unmatched. The CDR3 has 16 amino acids. The TCR originated in a man aged 25 to 40 in good health. The chain carries TRBV4-2 and TRBJ2-1, with 11 bases identical to TRBD1. The material sequenced was blood. The CDR3 spells CASSQDSGTGGNEQFF. DNA of the CDR3: TGTGCCAGCAGCCAAGATAGTGGGACAGGGGGCAATGAGCAGTTCTTC.